This T cell receptor (beta chain) was recorded in a study of blood T cell repertoires in COVID-19. A Seattle source enrolled patients during active infection and followed them longitudinally. Study processing details: Reference gene primer amplification gave estimated nucleated cell counts. Some clones are missing from TCRdb's copy, which holds only in-frame ones; the method was immunoSEQ multiplex PCR. For V, J and clone size, that table is used; D and trimming come from the DNA. The table records fewer than 250,000 clones, around 86% of them present only once. With 2 bases clipped from V and 7 bases from J, the junction kept 9 bases outside the gene matches. The CDR3 covers 17 residues. Germline CDR1 reads SGHVS; CDR2 reads FNYEAQ.

The sequencing input was peripheral blood. The chain is built from TRBV7-6 and TRBJ1-6; 9 bases are shared with TRBD1. This TCR was sampled from an elderly woman with COVID-19, enrolled during active disease. In nucleotides, the CDR3 is TGTGCCAGCAGCTTACGGTACAGGGGGCGCGGGAATTCACCCCTCCACTTT. Amino acid sequence: CASSLRYRGRGNSPLHF.